Listed here are 12 T cell receptor beta chains from one sample, sequenced in a study of CD8 T cells in Susac syndrome (dated 2019 in TCRdb). Library prep was done by the immunoSEQ multiplex PCR assay. RNA was extracted with the RNeasy kit and roughly 0.5 to 1 ug was reverse transcribed using random hexamers. TCRdb handled the public reads itself, with Q25 trimming in fastp and clone calling in MiXCR, and kept productive beta chains. When rows share a CDR3 protein, they turn into one entry using the most common DNA and genes. The table for this sample lists 50,000 to 55,000 distinct CDR3 sequences; 95% of them were counted only once. The top ten constitute approximately 0.8% of the sample. The sequenced material came from CD8+ T cells from PBMCs. The origin of the receptors is a human donor with Susac syndrome.

The chain employs TRBV5-1 and TRBJ1-1, with unresolved D. Between the trimmed V and J ends, which lost 0 bases and 11 bases, there was a span of 14 bases. CDR1 and CDR2 from the germline V gene are SGHRS and YFSETQ. The CDR3 has 13 amino acids. The CDR3 nucleotides are TGCGCCAGCAGCTTGGTGGGCGTGGATTACGCTTTCTTT. Protein product: CASSLVGVDYAFF. Using reference TRBV5-1 and TRBJ1-1 for the parts outside the CDR3, the full variable domain is KAGVTQTPRYLIKTRGQQVTLSCSPISGHRSVSWYQQTPGQGLQFLFEYFSETQRNKGNFPGRFSGRQFSNSRSEMNVSTLELGDSALYLCASSLVGVDYAFFGQGTRLTVV.

The J gene is TRBJ1-2, the V gene TRBV30, with 9 bases fitting TRBD1. Unmatched junction bases numbered 4, after V lost 4 bases and J lost 4 bases. The length of the CDR3 is 13 residues. Germline CDR1 reads GTSNPN; CDR2 reads SVGIG (reference sequence). The CDR3 DNA is TGTGCCTGGAATCTGGACAGGGGCTATGGCTACACCTTC. Its translation is CAWNLDRGYGYTF.

The rearrangement joins TRBV20-1 to TRBJ1-1; no reliable D call. The CDR3 loop spans 11 amino acids. CDR1 DFQATT and CDR2 SNEGSKA come from the germline V gene (reference sequence). Trimming left V 5 bases short and J 1 base short, with 5 bases between. The CDR3 reads CSARANTEAFF. In nucleotides, the CDR3 is TGCAGTGCTCGGGCGAACACTGAAGCTTTCTTT.

The chain is built from TRBV15 and TRBJ1-1; D is perhaps TRBD1 (5 bases). This CDR3 spans 16 amino acids. The germline V gene has CDR1 LNHNV and CDR2 YYDKDF (reference sequence). V dropped 0 bases and J dropped 0 bases, with 11 bases sitting between them. The CDR3 here is CATSRDRAGLNTEAFF. The CDR3 region has the DNA TGTGCCACCAGCAGAGATCGGGCAGGGCTGAACACTGAAGCTTTCTTT.

This chain joins TRBV9 and TRBJ2-3, with D maybe TRBD2 (7 bases). Per the germline V gene, CDR1 is SGDLS and CDR2 is YYNGEE. V lost 3 bases to trimming and J lost 0 bases, with 14 bases between them. The CDR3 is 16 residues long. This chain's CDR3 is CASSAGGRTSTDTQYF. DNA of the CDR3: TGTGCCAGCAGCGCGGGGGGCCGTACTAGCACAGATACGCAGTATTTT. The full variable domain, completed using reference TRBV9 and TRBJ2-3, is DSGVTQTPKHLITATGQRVTLRCSPRSGDLSVYWYQQSLDQGLQFLIQYYNGEERAKGNILERFSAQQFPDLHSELNLSSLELGDSALYFCASSAGGRTSTDTQYFGPGTRLTVL.

This rearrangement joins TRBV15 to TRBJ2-5; 7 positions agree with TRBD1. V dropped 1 base and J dropped 2; count of bases not matched to a gene: 10. The CDR3 contains 17 residues. CDR1 and CDR2 from the germline V gene are LNHNV and YYDKDF (reference sequence). The CDR3 region is CATSRGKDREEQETQYF. The CDR3 nucleotides are TGTGCCACCAGCAGAGGGAAAGACAGGGAAGAGCAAGAGACCCAGTACTTC.

The V and J genes are TRBV7-9 and TRBJ2-7; 12 positions match TRBD1. The trim removed 4 bases at V and 7 bases at J, leaving 8 bases unmatched. This CDR3 is built from 15 residues. Germline-derived CDR1 and CDR2 are SEHNR and FQNEAQ (reference sequence). The CDR3 sequence is CASSSSGTGGREQYF. Written as DNA, the CDR3 is TGTGCCAGCAGCTCATCCGGGACAGGGGGCCGGGAGCAGTACTTC.

V usage is TRBV28 and J usage is TRBJ1-5; a weak D match, TRBD1 (5 bases). Looked up from germline, CDR1 is MDHEN and CDR2 is SYDVKM. The CDR3 loop spans 15 amino acids. The V end was cut by 3 bases, the J end by 2 bases, with 11 bases between. The DNA of the CDR3 is TGTGCCAGCAGTTTCAGGGAGTGGGGCAATCAGCCCCAGCATTTT. This sequence encodes CASSFREWGNQPQHF.

The chain couples TRBV28 to TRBJ1-2; TRBD1 agrees at 9 bases. The CDR3 is 13 residues long. CDR1 and CDR2 from the germline V gene are MDHEN and SYDVKM. Losses at the gene ends were 7 bases for V and 8 bases for J; bases not matched to a gene: 8. The CDR3 nucleotides are TGTGCCAGCAATGAACAGGGGGCGGGAGGCTACACCTTC. The encoded protein is CASNEQGAGGYTF.

The CDR3 sequence: CASWGMKDTGELFF. CDR3 DNA: TGCGCCAGCTGGGGCATGAAGGACACCGGGGAGCTGTTTTTT. The chain carries TRBV10-2 and TRBJ2-2; tentative D call: TRBD1 (5 bases). The CDR3 has 14 residues. V lost 8 bases and J lost 3, with 13 bases in between. The germline V gene has CDR1 WSHSY and CDR2 SAAADI.

This clonotype was detected only once. V gene TRBV12-3 or TRBV12-4 combines with J gene TRBJ2-7; 7 bases align to TRBD1. The ends lost 5 bases at V and 2 bases at J; junction bases unmatched: 6. The CDR3 is 14 amino acids. The CDR3 nucleotides are TGTGCCAGCAGTCCGACAGGGCCTGCCTACGAGCAGTACTTC. It yields the protein CASSPTGPAYEQYF.

This chain connects TRBV6-5 to TRBJ2-7, with TRBD1 as a possible D gene (5 bases). The V end was cut by 5 bases, the J end by 4 bases, with 15 bases between. The CDR3 length is 14 residues. Germline CDR1 and CDR2: MNHEY and SVGAGI. The CDR3 sequence: CASSPDSETYEQYF. The CDR3 DNA follows: TGTGCCAGCAGTCCCGACAGTGAAACATACGAGCAGTACTTC.